The 32 T cell receptor beta chains below all came from one sample that was sequenced in a study of T-cell memory formation after mild COVID-19. TCRdb ran MiXCR on the 5' RACE reads and lists one entry per CDR3 protein. The sample has roughly 130,000 distinct CDR3 sequences, approximately 6.2% seen once. What was sequenced was PBMCs or a T cell subset sorted from them (not recorded which). These receptor sequences come from an adult woman who had mild COVID-19 (a few samples of this study predate the infection). Cell type and time point are not known.

This clonotype was observed a handful of times. The rearrangement uses TRBV7-6 and TRBJ2-1, with D possibly being TRBD1 (5 bases). Germline-derived CDR1 and CDR2 are SGHVS and FNYEAQ. CDR3 size: 15 residues. V was cut by 4 bases and J by 4 bases, with 14 bases left in between. Here the CDR3 DNA reads TGTGCCAGCAGCTCGATAACAGGCCCTTACAATGAGCAGTTCTTC. It is translated as CASSSITGPYNEQFF. Filled out from reference TRBV7-6 and TRBJ2-1, the complete variable domain reads GAGVSQSPRYKVTKRGQDVALRCDPISGHVSLYWYRQALGQGPEFLTYFNYEAQQDKSGLPNDRFSAERPEGSISTLTIQRTEQRDSAMYRCASSSITGPYNEQFFGPGTRLTVL.

This clonotype has a handful of counts. The chain employs TRBV7-9 and TRBJ1-1; D is possibly TRBD1 (5 bases). The germline V gene has CDR1 SEHNR and CDR2 FQNEAQ (reference sequence). The CDR3 extends over 15 amino acids. Between the trimmed V and J ends, which lost 1 base and 1 base, there was a span of 10 bases. CDR3 loop: CASSLGLGGNTEAFF. DNA of the CDR3: TGTGCCAGCAGCTTAGGTCTGGGGGGGAACACTGAAGCTTTCTTT.

This clonotype was counted at least ten times. The V call is TRBV4-1, the J call TRBJ2-1, with D possibly being TRBD1 or TRBD2 (5 bases each). Germline values: CDR1 MGHRA, CDR2 YSYEKL. The CDR3 totals 16 residues. Trimming pared 2 bases from V and 2 bases from J, leaving 13 bases between. In DNA, the CDR3 is TGCGCCAGCAGCCAACTGGGACGGGCAACCTACAATGAGCAGTTCTTC. Its translation is CASSQLGRATYNEQFF.

This clonotype was seen ten or more times. The rearrangement joins TRBV5-1 to TRBJ2-1; D may be TRBD1 (6 bases). Germline assignment: CDR1 SGHRS and CDR2 YFSETQ. The CDR3 consists of 14 residues. V shed 4 bases and J shed 5 bases, with 13 bases lying between them. CDR3 residues: CASSAGTNNNEQFF. The CDR3 coding sequence is TGCGCCAGCAGCGCCGGGACAAATAACAATGAGCAGTTCTTC.

In its sample, this clonotype was seen many times. The chain is built from TRBV20-1 and TRBJ2-6; D gene ambiguous. The CDR3 contains 14 residues. The germline V and J ends were trimmed by 5 bases and 0 bases, with 8 bases remaining between them. CDR1 is DFQATT and CDR2 is SNEGSKA in the germline V gene (reference sequence). This chain's CDR3 is CSASMPSGANVLTF. The CDR3 region has the DNA TGCAGTGCTTCAATGCCCTCTGGGGCCAACGTCCTGACTTTC.

The V call is TRBV18, the J call TRBJ1-1; TRBD1 is a possible D gene (6 bases). Germline CDR1 and CDR2: KGHSH and LQKENI. V was pared by 3 bases and J by 5 bases, with 19 bases between. The CDR3 runs to 16 residues. CDR3 bases: TGTGCCAGCTCACCCCTCCCTTGGACAGTGGGTACTGAAGCTTTCTTT. This gives the protein CASSPLPWTVGTEAFF.

In its sample, this clonotype was seen many times. The chain links TRBV20-1 to TRBJ2-7; 7 bases line up with TRBD2. With V trimmed by 3 bases and J by 6 bases, 11 bases remained unmatched. Germline CDR1 reads DFQATT; CDR2 reads SNEGSKA (reference sequence). The CDR3 loop spans 14 amino acids. CDR3: CSASPGLGRGEQYF. The CDR3 DNA reads as TGCAGTGCTAGTCCAGGACTAGGTCGAGGCGAGCAGTACTTC.

The chain is built from TRBV24-1 and TRBJ1-2; D unresolved. The germline gives CDR1 KGHDR, CDR2 SFDVKD. The CDR3 extends over 13 amino acids. V lost 5 bases, J lost 2 bases, and 8 bases lay in between. The DNA for the CDR3 is TGTGCCACCAGTGGCCATCTAAACTATGGCTACACCTTC. Its protein is CATSGHLNYGYTF.

This clonotype was picked up many times. The V call is TRBV20-1, the J call TRBJ2-1; weak D call: TRBD2 (6 bases). The germline gives CDR1 DFQATT, CDR2 SNEGSKA (reference sequence). This CDR3 is 12 amino acids long. Trimming shortened V by 3 bases and J by 7 bases, and 10 bases separated the two germline ends. The CDR3 sequence is CSASSGSNEQFF. The CDR3 DNA follows: TGCAGTGCTAGTAGCGGTTCAAATGAGCAGTTCTTC.

The sample holds many counts of this clonotype. The chain links TRBV10-3 to TRBJ1-6, with D hard to call. Germline values: CDR1 ENHRY, CDR2 SYGVKD. The CDR3 covers 15 residues. The V gene lost 7 bases and the J gene lost 6 bases, with 16 bases spanning the gap. As DNA, the CDR3 is TGTGCCATCAAGAGGGAGACACTGGTTAATTCACCCCTCCACTTT. Translation: CAIKRETLVNSPLHF.

This clonotype was observed many times. The chain uses TRBV12-3 or TRBV12-4 and TRBJ2-3; 9 bases line up with TRBD2. This CDR3 has 17 residues. Unmatched junction bases numbered 11, after V lost 5 bases and J lost 2 bases. The CDR3 protein is CASSSGTSHFITDTQYF. The DNA of the CDR3 is TGTGCCAGCAGTAGCGGGACTAGCCACTTCATCACAGATACGCAGTATTTT.

This clonotype was found a few times. This chain joins TRBV12-3 or TRBV12-4 and TRBJ1-2; maybe TRBD1 (5 bases). This CDR3 comprises 13 residues. V was trimmed by 3 bases and J by 4 bases, leaving 9 bases between them. The CDR3 DNA reads as TGTGCCAGCAGTTTTCAGGGATCCTATGGCTACACCTTC. Translation: CASSFQGSYGYTF.

This clonotype was detected only a few times. The chain combines TRBV12-3 or TRBV12-4 with TRBJ1-2, with a tentative D call TRBD1 (6 bases). The CDR3 contains 12 residues. Trimming left V 8 bases short and J 6 bases short, with 13 bases between. CDR3 protein: CASSTGYHGYTF. The CDR3 DNA follows: TGTGCCAGCTCTACAGGGTATCATGGCTACACCTTC.

This clonotype was counted at least ten times. The chain employs TRBV29-1 and TRBJ2-5; D gene ambiguous. Trimming took off 7 bases at V and 0 bases at J, with 12 bases between the two ends. The CDR3 totals 13 residues. Per germline, CDR1 SQVTM and CDR2 ANQGSEA. CDR3 DNA: TGCAGCGCCACCGATTGGTACCAAGAGACCCAGTACTTC. Protein product: CSATDWYQETQYF.

Many counts were recorded for this clonotype. V usage is TRBV20-1 and J usage is TRBJ2-1, with D possibly matching TRBD2 (6 bases). From germline, CDR1 is DFQATT and CDR2 SNEGSKA (reference sequence). Trimming shortened V by 2 bases and J by 5 bases, and 10 bases separated the two germline ends. This CDR3 has 13 amino acids. The CDR3 is CSARSGGDNEQFF. In DNA form, the CDR3 reads TGCAGTGCTAGATCAGGAGGGGACAATGAGCAGTTCTTC.

This clonotype was counted a few times. CDR3 nucleotide sequence: TGCAGCGTTCTAGCGGGAGGAACTGCCGAGCAGTACTTC. It is translated as CSVLAGGTAEQYF. The chain employs TRBV29-1 and TRBJ2-7; TRBD2 agrees at 11 bases. Germline V gene data show CDR1 as SQVTM and CDR2 as ANQGSEA. V gave up 5 bases and J gave up 6 bases; unmatched junction bases: 6. This CDR3 spans 13 amino acids.

The sample holds many counts of this clonotype. CDR3 in DNA: TGTGCCAGCAGCTCTATTTTGGGGGGGCAGCCTGTTCATGAGCAGTTCTTC. Its protein product is CASSSILGGQPVHEQFF. This chain joins TRBV12-3 or TRBV12-4 and TRBJ2-1; possible D gene TRBD2, 7 bases. Trimming left V 6 bases short and J 8 bases short, with 26 bases between. CDR3 size: 17 residues.

This clonotype occurred a few times. The genes are TRBV5-4 and TRBJ2-5, with no clear D. CDR3 length: 16 residues. Germline CDR1 reads SGHNT; CDR2 reads YYREEE (reference sequence). The V end lost 3 bases, the J end lost 2 bases, and 17 bases lay between the germline ends. The CDR3 sequence: CASSSRLNKGQETQYF. Written as DNA, the CDR3 is TGTGCCAGCAGCTCCCGACTCAATAAAGGGCAAGAGACCCAGTACTTC. Full variable domain (rest looked up from reference TRBV5-4 and TRBJ2-5): ETGVTQSPTHLIKTRGQQVTLRCSSQSGHNTVSWYQQALGQGPQFIFQYYREEENGRGNFPPRFSGLQFPNYSSELNVNALELDDSALYLCASSSRLNKGQETQYFGPGTRLLVL.

This chain links TRBV27 with TRBJ1-3, with TRBD1 matching 7 bases. The V and J ends lost 6 bases and 0 bases, in that order; junction bases with no gene match: 8. In germline, CDR1 is MNHEY, CDR2 SMNVEV (reference sequence). The CDR3 sequence is 16 residues long. CDR3 region: CASRMTGIPSGNTIYF. CDR3 in DNA: TGTGCCAGCAGGATGACAGGGATCCCCTCTGGAAACACCATATATTTT.

The chain uses TRBV5-4 and TRBJ1-1, with D possibly matching TRBD1 (5 bases). Germline CDR1 is SGHNT and CDR2 is YYREEE (reference sequence). This CDR3 is built from 16 residues. V lost 1 base and J 1 base, leaving 14 bases between the germline ends. In DNA form, the CDR3 reads TGTGCCAGCAGCTTGCGTCAGGGCGGTGGGAACACTGAAGCTTTCTTT. As protein: CASSLRQGGGNTEAFF.

This clonotype turned up a few times. The chain couples TRBV6-2 or TRBV6-3 to TRBJ1-2; 8 nucleotides match TRBD1. CDR1 is MNHEY, CDR2 SVGEGT, per germline. J lost 4 bases, V lost 7 bases, and 5 bases had no gene match. The CDR3 sequence is 13 residues long. The CDR3 nucleotides read TGTGCCAGCAAGGACAGGGACTTCTATGGCTACACCTTC. Translated: CASKDRDFYGYTF.

This clonotype was seen a handful of times. The J gene is TRBJ2-7, the V gene TRBV7-6; a weak D match, TRBD1 (5 bases). The V and J ends lost 11 bases and 2 bases respectively, with 16 bases between them. This CDR3 contains 13 residues. Germline CDR1 SGHVS, CDR2 FNYEAQ. The CDR3 DNA reads TGTGCCCAAAACAGGCCCCAGACCTACGAGCAGTACTTC. The encoded protein is CAQNRPQTYEQYF.

This clonotype was seen a few times. V and J are TRBV7-3 and TRBJ2-2; D may correspond to TRBD1 or TRBD2 (5 bases each). The germline V and J ends were trimmed by 4 bases and 0 bases, with 6 bases remaining between them. There are 14 residues in the CDR3. The germline V gene encodes CDR1 SGHTA and CDR2 FQGTGA. The CDR3 sequence: CASSWGSNTGELFF. CDR3 DNA: TGTGCCAGCAGCTGGGGGTCGAACACCGGGGAGCTGTTTTTT.

This clonotype has more than one count but fewer than ten. The CDR3 spells CASSVLGGAGGTQETQYF. In DNA form, the CDR3 reads TGTGCCAGCAGTGTACTCGGTGGGGCGGGGGGGACCCAAGAGACCCAGTACTTC. The J gene is TRBJ2-5, the V gene TRBV5-4, with 9 bases aligning to TRBD2. V lost 5 bases to trimming and J lost 1 base; unmatched junction nucleotides: 15. Germline values: CDR1 SGHNT, CDR2 YYREEE (reference sequence). The CDR3 loop spans 18 amino acids.

V and J are TRBV12-3 or TRBV12-4 and TRBJ1-5, with D hard to call. Trimming removed 5 bases at V and 7 bases at J, with 21 bases between. This CDR3 contains 16 residues. CDR3 nucleotides: TGTGCCAGCAGTCCCCGGGAATCGAGCCCTAAACAGCCCCAGCATTTT. Protein: CASSPRESSPKQPQHF.

This clonotype appeared many times. The CDR3 DNA follows: TGTGCCAGCAGCGCAAGGACTAGCGGTCAAGAGACCCAGTACTTC. Translated, it gives CASSARTSGQETQYF. This sequence joins TRBV5-8 and TRBJ2-5; 10 bases align to TRBD2. This CDR3 has 15 amino acids. CDR1 SGHTS and CDR2 YDEGEE come from the germline V gene. The J segment lost 2 bases and the V segment lost 4 bases, leaving 5 bases of the junction unmatched.

This clonotype was recorded a few times. This chain links TRBV20-1 with TRBJ2-4; TRBD1 matches at 8 bases. Germline V gene lookup returns CDR1 DFQATT and CDR2 SNEGSKA (reference sequence). Unmatched junction bases numbered 8, after V lost 6 bases and J lost 1 base. The CDR3 sequence is 15 residues long. CDR3 bases: TGCAGTGCCCCACGACAGGGGCCCGCCAAAAACATTCAGTACTTC. Translation: CSAPRQGPAKNIQYF.

This clonotype was recorded many times. The rearrangement links TRBV18 to TRBJ2-2; D not resolved. V was clipped by 2 bases and J by 2 bases, with 12 bases between them. The CDR3 has 16 residues. Germline V gene lookup returns CDR1 KGHSH and CDR2 LQKENI. The CDR3 spells CASSPSSDLNTGELFF. CDR3 DNA: TGTGCCAGCTCACCATCGTCGGACCTCAACACCGGGGAGCTGTTTTTT.

The CDR3 DNA reads as TGTGCCAGCAGGGCTCGGGTGACTGGGGCCAACGTCCTGACTTTC. It encodes CASRARVTGANVLTF. The chain links TRBV7-6 to TRBJ2-6; D not certain. CDR1 and CDR2 from the germline V gene are SGHVS and FNYEAQ. Trimming left V 6 bases short and J 2 bases short, with 11 bases between. This CDR3 is 15 amino acids long. The entire variable domain, with the rest obtained from reference TRBV7-6 and TRBJ2-6, is as follows: GAGVSQSPRYKVTKRGQDVALRCDPISGHVSLYWYRQALGQGPEFLTYFNYEAQQDKSGLPNDRFSAERPEGSISTLTIQRTEQRDSAMYRCASRARVTGANVLTFGAGSRLTVL.

In its sample, this clonotype was seen many times. The chain is built from TRBV20-1 and TRBJ2-7; 7 bases map to TRBD1. The V segment lost 6 bases and the J segment 9 bases; nucleotides outside the gene matches: 8. The CDR3 is 11 amino acids. Germline V gives CDR1 DFQATT, CDR2 SNEGSKA (reference sequence). CDR3 loop: CSARTQGRQYF. The CDR3 DNA reads as TGCAGTGCGAGGACACAGGGGAGGCAGTACTTC.

This chain uses TRBV7-2 with TRBJ2-7; D remains unclear. Germline V gene lookup returns CDR1 SGHTA and CDR2 FQGNSA. The CDR3 contains 16 residues. The V gene lost 1 base and the J gene lost 2 bases, with 15 bases spanning the gap. CDR3 region: CASSLVLGLIAYEQYF. In DNA, the CDR3 is TGTGCCAGCAGCTTAGTATTAGGGTTGATCGCCTACGAGCAGTACTTC.

This clonotype was seen only a few times. This chain uses TRBV19 with TRBJ1-5; a possible D gene is TRBD1 (6 bases). This CDR3 has 16 amino acids. Trimming removed 3 bases from V and 4 bases from J, with 16 bases in between. CDR1 and CDR2 from the germline V gene are LNHDA and SQIVND (reference sequence). In DNA form, the CDR3 reads TGTGCCAGTAGTATCAATGGGGGGCGACGAAATCAGCCCCAGCATTTT. This gives the protein CASSINGGRRNQPQHF. The full variable domain, rest sourced from reference TRBV19 and TRBJ1-5, is DGGITQSPKYLFRKEGQNVTLSCEQNLNHDAMYWYRQDPGQGLRLIYYSQIVNDFQKGDIAEGYSVSREKKESFPLTVTSAQKNPTAFYLCASSINGGRRNQPQHFGDGTRLSIL.